Detailed here is one T cell receptor (beta chain). The V gene end was trimmed by 7 bases and the J gene end by 6 bases; junction bases not matched to a gene: 8. Germline CDR1 and CDR2: LNHDA and SQIVND (reference sequence). This CDR3 is 13 amino acids long. These data originate in a study of blood T cell repertoires in COVID-19. About the study: Donors in the United States, Italy and Spain gave samples during acute or convalescent COVID-19.

Authors' methods: Estimation of nucleated cell counts relied on the amplification of reference gene primers. Only in-frame clones appear in the TCRdb table, and some are missing; sequencing was by immunoSEQ multiplex PCR. Clonal size and the V and J genes are those of that table, whereas D and trimming came from the DNA. This sample has around 200,000 clones, with more than 75% found just once. V gene TRBV19 combines with J gene TRBJ1-2; 7 bases match TRBD1. Sequencing used PBMCs or T cells enriched from blood (not recorded which). The sequence was collected from a middle-aged woman with acute COVID-19. The CDR3 loop reads CASTPTGNDGYTF. The CDR3 DNA reads as TGTGCCAGTACCCCGACAGGGAACGATGGCTACACCTTC.